This T cell receptor beta chain was identified during a study of T-cell reconstitution after alpha-beta-depleted transplantation in children. The length of the CDR3 is 18 residues. The junction had 15 bases not matched to a gene; V was cut back by 5 bases and J by 6 bases. In this sample, this clonotype turned up a few times. Its antigen is as yet unknown. Findings of the study overall: Alpha-beta T cells about two months after transplant reportedly derived from several hundred expanded graft clones. The study traced high day-60 TCRbeta diversity in some patients to surviving recipient T cells and thymic progenitors.

Using unique molecular identifiers, the investigators prepared the TCRbeta library. MiXCR was run by TCRdb on the PCR reads, yielding one entry per CDR3 protein. This sample has about 980,000 distinct CDR3 sequences; roughly 29% occur once, and the top ten carry roughly 27%. This sequence originates from a boy younger than two who had a stem cell transplant for SCID, so the T cells may come from the graft donor. Material: PBMCs, mostly from graft donor cells, obtained 360 days after TCRalphabeta/CD19-depleted stem cell transplant. The chain uses TRBV12-3 or TRBV12-4 and TRBJ2-2; 10 nucleotides match TRBD1. The CDR3 DNA is TGTGCCAGCAGTCCGACCCGAGACAGGGGGCGCGATGCCGGGGAGCTGTTTTTT. It yields the protein CASSPTRDRGRDAGELFF.